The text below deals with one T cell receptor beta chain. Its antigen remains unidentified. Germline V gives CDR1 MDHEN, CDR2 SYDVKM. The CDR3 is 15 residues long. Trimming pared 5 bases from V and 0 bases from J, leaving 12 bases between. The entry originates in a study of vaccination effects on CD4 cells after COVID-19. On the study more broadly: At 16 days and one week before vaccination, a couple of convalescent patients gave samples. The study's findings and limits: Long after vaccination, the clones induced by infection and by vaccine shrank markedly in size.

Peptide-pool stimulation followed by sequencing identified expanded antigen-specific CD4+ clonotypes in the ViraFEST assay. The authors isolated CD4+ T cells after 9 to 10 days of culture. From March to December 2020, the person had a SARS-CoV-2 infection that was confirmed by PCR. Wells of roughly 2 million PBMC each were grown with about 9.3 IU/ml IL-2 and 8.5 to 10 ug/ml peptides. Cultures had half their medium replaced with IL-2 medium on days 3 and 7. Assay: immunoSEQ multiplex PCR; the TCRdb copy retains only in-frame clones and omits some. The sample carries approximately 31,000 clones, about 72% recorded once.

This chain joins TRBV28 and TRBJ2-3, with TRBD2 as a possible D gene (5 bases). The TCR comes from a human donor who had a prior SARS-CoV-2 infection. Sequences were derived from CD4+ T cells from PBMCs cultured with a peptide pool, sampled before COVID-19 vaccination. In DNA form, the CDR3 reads TGTGCCAGCAGTCGTTATCGCGGGAGCACAGATACGCAGTATTTT. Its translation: CASSRYRGSTDTQYF.